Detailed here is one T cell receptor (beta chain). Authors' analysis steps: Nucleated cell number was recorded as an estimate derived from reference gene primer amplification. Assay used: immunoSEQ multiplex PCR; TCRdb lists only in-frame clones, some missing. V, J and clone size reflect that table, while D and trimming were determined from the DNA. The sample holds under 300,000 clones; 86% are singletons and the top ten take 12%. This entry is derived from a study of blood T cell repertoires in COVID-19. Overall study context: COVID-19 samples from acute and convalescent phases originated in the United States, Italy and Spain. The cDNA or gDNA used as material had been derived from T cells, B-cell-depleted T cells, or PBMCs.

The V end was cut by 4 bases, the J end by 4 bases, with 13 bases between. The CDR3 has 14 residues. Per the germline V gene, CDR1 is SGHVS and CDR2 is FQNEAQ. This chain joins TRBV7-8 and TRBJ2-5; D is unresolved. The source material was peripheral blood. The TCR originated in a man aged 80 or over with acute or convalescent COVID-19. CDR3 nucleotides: TGTGCCAGCAGCTCTGGCAGACACATAGAGACCCAGTACTTC. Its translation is CASSSGRHIETQYF.